One and the same sample provided the 10 T cell receptor beta chains below, sequenced in a study of blood T cell repertoires in COVID-19. Profiled with immunoSEQ multiplex PCR; TCRdb holds only in-frame clones, not every one. The table includes a few hundred thousand clones, roughly 91% detected once. The sample was peripheral blood. Every receptor here comes from a middle-aged woman who had recovered from COVID-19.

The rearrangement joins TRBV6-1 to TRBJ2-3, with 8 bases fitting TRBD2. The trim removed 4 bases at V and 2 bases at J, leaving 8 bases unmatched. The germline CDR1 and CDR2 sequences are MNHNS and SASEGT. This CDR3 spans 16 amino acids. The CDR3 is CASSVSRGGNTDTQYF. The DNA of the CDR3 is TGTGCCAGCAGTGTATCTCGGGGGGGGAACACAGATACGCAGTATTTT.

The chain recombines TRBV7-9 with TRBJ2-7; 8 bases map to TRBD2. The CDR3 runs 15 residues. The germline V gene has CDR1 SEHNR and CDR2 FQNEAQ (reference sequence). V trimming: 6 bases; J trimming: 6 bases; junction bases outside the gene matches: 13. The CDR3 loop reads CASRQAPGGPGEQYF. The CDR3, as DNA: TGTGCCAGCAGGCAAGCCCCGGGAGGGCCCGGCGAGCAGTACTTC. The variable domain in full, with the rest retrieved from reference TRBV7-9 and TRBJ2-7, is DTGVSQNPRHKITKRGQNVTFRCDPISEHNRLYWYRQTLGQGPEFLTYFQNEAQLEKSRLLSDRFSAERPKGSFSTLEIQRTEQGDSAMYLCASRQAPGGPGEQYFGPGTRLTVT.

The J gene is TRBJ2-7, the V gene TRBV6-5; TRBD1 matches at 8 bases. Unmatched junction bases numbered 8, after V lost 2 bases and J lost 5 bases. This CDR3 is built from 15 residues. Germline V CDR1 and CDR2: MNHEY, SVGAGI. The CDR3 spells CASSYPDRVSHEQYV. The CDR3 coding sequence is TGTGCCAGCAGTTACCCGGACAGGGTATCCCACGAGCAGTACGTC.

The V and J genes are TRBV11-1 and TRBJ2-7; 12 nucleotides match TRBD2. CDR1 is SGHAT, CDR2 FQDESV, per germline (reference sequence). Trimming cost V 3 bases and J 1 base; bases outside gene matches: 1. The CDR3 is made up of 15 amino acids. CDR3 nucleotide sequence: TGTGCCAGCAGCTTTGGACTAGCGGGGTCCTACGAGCAGTACTTC. Amino acids: CASSFGLAGSYEQYF. The entire variable domain, with the rest obtained from reference TRBV11-1 and TRBJ2-7, is as follows: EAEVAQSPRYKITEKSQAVAFWCDPISGHATLYWYRQILGQGPELLVQFQDESVVDDSQLPKDRFSAERLKGVDSTLKIQPAELGDSAMYLCASSFGLAGSYEQYFGPGTRLTVT.

The chain has TRBV7-8 and TRBJ2-3; 8 nucleotides match TRBD2. This CDR3 comprises 18 residues. Germline assignment: CDR1 SGHVS and CDR2 FQNEAQ. J was trimmed by 1 base and V by 1 base; bases with no gene match: 10. CDR3 in amino acids: CASSLGLPWREGTDTQYF. The CDR3 coding sequence is TGTGCCAGCAGCTTAGGACTACCCTGGCGGGAGGGCACAGATACGCAGTATTTT.

This chain joins TRBV5-5 and TRBJ2-3; a weak D match, TRBD2 (7 bases). V was pared by 4 bases and J by 2 bases, with 14 bases between. Germline V gives CDR1 SGHKS, CDR2 YYEKEE (reference sequence). CDR3 size: 15 residues. CDR3 loop: CASSLIGGATDTQYF. In nucleotides, the CDR3 is TGTGCCAGCAGCCTAATAGGGGGGGCCACAGATACGCAGTATTTT.

This clone is a singleton in its sample. This chain uses TRBV6-2 or TRBV6-3 with TRBJ2-7; 7 nucleotides match TRBD2. V lost 5 bases, J lost 7 bases, and 14 bases stayed unmatched. Germline CDR1 MNHEY, CDR2 SVGEGT. This CDR3 contains 15 residues. The DNA for the CDR3 is TGTGCCAGCAGTGACCGAGGACCGCTGGGAGGGGAGCAGTACGTC. Its protein is CASSDRGPLGGEQYV.

This rearrangement joins TRBV15 to TRBJ2-1; 15 nucleotides line up with TRBD2. CDR1 is LNHNV, CDR2 YYDKDF, per germline (reference sequence). Germline trimming cut 7 bases from V and 5 bases from J; bases unmatched to any gene: 9. This CDR3 is 17 amino acids long. The CDR3 coding sequence is TGTGCCACCATCTCCCCGGGGACTAGCGGGGGGCACAATGAGCAGTTCTTC. Its protein is CATISPGTSGGHNEQFF.

The chain recombines TRBV6-6 with TRBJ2-7; TRBD2 aligns across 7 bases. Germline CDR1 and CDR2: MNHNY and SVGAGI (reference sequence). The CDR3 is 13 residues long. V lost 2 bases to trimming and J lost 2 bases; unmatched junction nucleotides: 0. The CDR3 DNA reads TGTGCCAGCAGTTACGCGGGGGCCTACGAGCAGTACGTC. It yields the protein CASSYAGAYEQYV.

Here the CDR3 reads CARSSGGPTEAFF. The DNA for the CDR3 is TGTGCCAGAAGCTCAGGGGGTCCCACTGAAGCTTTCTTT. V is TRBV5-3 and J is TRBJ1-1, with 7 bases identical to TRBD1. TRBV5-3 is classed as an ORF, of uncertain function. The V gene end was trimmed by 3 bases and the J gene end by 4 bases; junction bases not matched to a gene: 3. CDR3 size: 13 residues.